The 29 T cell receptor beta chains given below trace back to one sample, sequenced in a study of cytomegalovirus exposure and HLA in healthy donors. Use of 60 Vbeta and 13 Jbeta primers characterized the PCR. TCRdb's copy holds only in-frame clones and misses some; the assay was immunoSEQ multiplex PCR. The sample lists 240,000 or so clones, roughly 82% occurring once. The sequenced sample consisted of PBMCs. The receptors shown here come from a middle-aged woman in good health and CMV-seropositive.

This clone was picked up a small number of times. This chain uses TRBV28 with TRBJ2-3; D may be TRBD2 (6 bases). This CDR3 contains 15 residues. Trimming stripped 2 bases from V and 2 bases from J, with 11 bases between. The germline CDR1 and CDR2 sequences are MDHEN and SYDVKM. The CDR3 DNA follows: TGTGCCAGCAGTTTAAGGCTAGCGTCCACAGATACGCAGTATTTT. Translated: CASSLRLASTDTQYF.

V and J are TRBV7-2 and TRBJ2-7, with 9 bases matching TRBD1. CDR3 length: 16 residues. The V segment lost 8 bases and the J segment 4 bases; nucleotides outside the gene matches: 15. Germline loops: CDR1 SGHTA, CDR2 FQGNSA. The CDR3: CASESVGGQGRYEQYF. CDR3 in DNA: TGTGCCAGCGAAAGTGTAGGAGGACAGGGGAGATACGAGCAGTACTTC.

The rearrangement joins TRBV7-3 to TRBJ1-1, with D unresolved. The germline V gene encodes CDR1 SGHTA and CDR2 FQGTGA. V was trimmed by 3 bases and J by 1 base, leaving 6 bases between them. This CDR3 spans 13 amino acids. CDR3 DNA sequence: TGTGCCAGCAGCTTTGCGGAGAACACTGAAGCTTTCTTT. This codes for CASSFAENTEAFF.

The chain employs TRBV4-3 and TRBJ1-1; 11 bases agree with TRBD1. The V segment lost 4 bases and the J segment 0 bases; nucleotides outside the gene matches: 7. The CDR3 is 17 amino acids. The germline gives CDR1 LGHNA, CDR2 YSLEER. CDR3: CASSRPGTGGMNTEAFF. The CDR3 region has the DNA TGCGCCAGCAGCCGGCCCGGGACAGGGGGAATGAACACTGAAGCTTTCTTT.

The gene calls are TRBV7-2 and TRBJ2-1, with 9 bases that match TRBD2. V shed 0 bases and J 1 base; nucleotides not matched to a gene: 4. There are 17 residues in the CDR3. From germline, CDR1 is SGHTA and CDR2 FQGNSA. In DNA, the CDR3 is TGTGCCAGCAGCTTAGCCCAGCTAGCGGGGTCCTACAATGAGCAGTTCTTC. Its protein is CASSLAQLAGSYNEQFF.

A word on this clone: The same CDR3 is also encoded by other DNA sequences in this sample. The genes are TRBV5-1 and TRBJ2-1; 7 bases are a match to TRBD1. The ends lost 0 bases at V and 5 bases at J; junction bases unmatched: 8. Per the germline V gene, CDR1 is SGHRS and CDR2 is YFSETQ. This CDR3 has 16 amino acids. In DNA, the CDR3 is TGCGCCAGCAGCTTGGATCCCTCGGGACAGAACAATGAGCAGTTCTTC. This sequence encodes CASSLDPSGQNNEQFF.

The chain has TRBV19 and TRBJ1-1, with D possibly TRBD1 on 6 matching bases. Trimming cost V 11 bases and J 5 bases, with 15 bases left between them. Germline V gives CDR1 LNHDA, CDR2 SQIVND (reference sequence). The CDR3 contains 12 residues. The CDR3 DNA is TGTGCCTCTCGGGGGGCGGGAACTGAAGCTTTCTTT. Residues: CASRGAGTEAFF.

The chain couples TRBV7-2 to TRBJ2-1; TRBD2 aligns across 11 bases. J was trimmed by 9 bases and V by 4 bases; bases with no gene match: 14. CDR3 length equals 17 residues. Germline V lookup: CDR1 SGHTA, CDR2 FQGNSA. The CDR3 is CASSSGTSGFREVEQFF. DNA of the CDR3: TGTGCCAGCAGCTCGGGGACTAGCGGTTTTCGGGAGGTTGAGCAGTTCTTC.

This rearrangement joins TRBV9 to TRBJ1-6; no firm D call. This CDR3 is 15 amino acids long. Trimming removed 0 bases from V and 13 bases from J, with 17 bases in between. Germline CDR1 reads SGDLS; CDR2 reads YYNGEE. Here the CDR3 DNA reads TGTGCCAGCAGCGTAGAGCCAATATTTACGGGGCCCCTCCACTTT. Its translation: CASSVEPIFTGPLHF.

The chain uses TRBV6-1 and TRBJ2-3; D remains ambiguous. This CDR3 contains 15 residues. In germline, CDR1 is MNHNS, CDR2 SASEGT. Trimming removed 3 bases from V and 0 bases from J, with 10 bases in between. In DNA, the CDR3 is TGTGCCAGCAGTGATGCCATCACTAGCACAGATACGCAGTATTTT. Translating gives CASSDAITSTDTQYF.

V and J are TRBV7-3 and TRBJ2-5; no definite D call. V was pared by 0 bases and J by 10 bases, with 12 bases between. Per germline, CDR1 SGHTA and CDR2 FQGTGA. The CDR3 contains 13 residues. CDR3 nucleotide sequence: TGTGCCAGCAGCTTAACGGAAGTAACGGGCCAGTACTTC. Protein sequence: CASSLTEVTGQYF.

This rearrangement joins TRBV2 to TRBJ2-7, with D hard to call. The CDR3 sequence is 15 residues long. Germline V gene sequence: CDR1 SNHLY, CDR2 FYNNEI. V was cut by 6 bases and J by 3 bases, with 18 bases left in between. This CDR3 is CASRSNQVSIYEQYF. The CDR3 DNA sequence: TGTGCCAGCAGGTCAAACCAGGTATCTATCTACGAGCAGTACTTC.

This sequence joins TRBV7-9 and TRBJ2-5; 13 bases match TRBD2. The V gene's germline CDR1 is SEHNR and CDR2 FQNEAQ (reference sequence). CDR3 length: 18 amino acids. V shed 5 bases, J shed 5 bases, and the junction held 14 bases outside the gene matches. CDR3 loop: CASSPFRTSGRAGETQYF. DNA for the CDR3: TGTGCCAGCAGCCCTTTCCGTACTAGCGGGAGGGCCGGGGAGACCCAGTACTTC. Together with reference TRBV7-9 and TRBJ2-5, the CDR3 gives the full variable domain: DTGVSQNPRHKITKRGQNVTFRCDPISEHNRLYWYRQTLGQGPEFLTYFQNEAQLEKSRLLSDRFSAERPKGSFSTLEIQRTEQGDSAMYLCASSPFRTSGRAGETQYFGPGTRLLVL.

The chain employs TRBV18 and TRBJ1-1; D is unclear. Per germline, CDR1 KGHSH and CDR2 LQKENI. The CDR3 is 15 residues long. With 3 bases removed from V and 4 bases from J, the gap between germline ends came to 15 bases. The CDR3 protein is CASSPQAPMGTEAFF. Here the CDR3 DNA reads TGTGCCAGCTCACCTCAGGCCCCGATGGGCACTGAAGCTTTCTTT. Filled out from reference TRBV18 and TRBJ1-1, the complete variable domain reads NAGVMQNPRHLVRRRGQEARLRCSPMKGHSHVYWYRQLPEEGLKFMVYLQKENIIDESGMPKERFSAEFPKEGPSILRIQQVVRGDSAAYFCASSPQAPMGTEAFFGQGTRLTVV.

CDR3 sequence (DNA): TGCAGCGTTACGGTCCGGGACAGCTCTAACTATGGCTACACCTTC. Its protein product is CSVTVRDSSNYGYTF. This chain connects TRBV29-1 to TRBJ1-2; 7 bases are a match to TRBD1. Germline CDR1 SQVTM, CDR2 ANQGSEA. The CDR3 totals 15 residues. Unmatched junction bases numbered 9, after V lost 5 bases and J lost 0 bases.

The chain carries TRBV9 and TRBJ2-1; maybe TRBD1 (6 bases). Germline V gene lookup returns CDR1 SGDLS and CDR2 YYNGEE. V gave up 4 bases and J gave up 1 base, with 12 bases separating them. The CDR3 is made up of 15 amino acids. In nucleotides, the CDR3 is TGTGCCAGCAGCCTCCGGACAGCATCCTACAATGAGCAGTTCTTC. Protein sequence: CASSLRTASYNEQFF.

This clone showed up just a few times. V gene TRBV6-1 combines with J gene TRBJ1-4, with 8 bases aligning to TRBD1. Germline-derived CDR1 and CDR2 are MNHNS and SASEGT. CDR3 length equals 19 residues. V shed 2 bases, J shed 13 bases, and the junction held 24 bases outside the gene matches. The CDR3 here is CASSETPNLGQGPVRGLFF. For the CDR3, the DNA is TGTGCCAGCAGTGAAACCCCCAACCTTGGACAGGGCCCCGTTCGTGGACTGTTTTTT.

The V call is TRBV2, the J call TRBJ1-2; 7 positions agree with TRBD1. V shed 3 bases and J 7 bases; nucleotides not matched to a gene: 2. Looked up from germline, CDR1 is SNHLY and CDR2 is FYNNEI. This CDR3 region has 12 residues. The CDR3 bases are TGTGCCAGCAGTGAGTGGACAGGTGGCTACACCTTC. It yields the protein CASSEWTGGYTF.

The V call is TRBV10-3, the J call TRBJ1-1; the match to TRBD1 covers 7 bases. The junction had 4 bases not matched to a gene; V was cut back by 6 bases and J by 3 bases. Germline V CDR1 and CDR2: ENHRY, SYGVKD. This CDR3 comprises 13 residues. CDR3 amino acids: CAISTDRDTEAFF. The CDR3 DNA follows: TGTGCCATCAGCACAGACAGGGACACTGAAGCTTTCTTT.

This chain joins TRBV6-4 and TRBJ1-3; the match to TRBD1 covers 12 bases. The trim removed 8 bases at V and 4 bases at J, leaving 6 bases unmatched. This CDR3 is 15 amino acids long. Germline CDR1 MRHNA, CDR2 SNTAGT. The CDR3 DNA reads TGTGCCAGCGGGGGGACAGGGGGCCTCGGAAACACCATATATTTT. It codes for CASGGTGGLGNTIYF.

This CDR3 is CASSLVAYEQYF. In DNA, the CDR3 is TGTGCCAGCAGCTTAGTAGCATACGAGCAGTACTTC. V and J are TRBV7-9 and TRBJ2-7; D is unclear. Germline loops: CDR1 SEHNR, CDR2 FQNEAQ (reference sequence). Deletions cut 1 base from V and 4 bases from J, with 5 bases between. This CDR3 is 12 amino acids long.

This rearrangement joins TRBV12-5 to TRBJ1-3, with TRBD1 matching 8 bases. CDR3 size: 19 residues. The germline V gene encodes CDR1 LGHNT and CDR2 FRNRAP. V shed 0 bases and J 0 bases; nucleotides not matched to a gene: 10. The CDR3 protein is CASGLVQLQGVSSGNTIYF. The CDR3 DNA follows: TGTGCTAGTGGTTTGGTACAACTACAGGGGGTGAGCTCTGGAAACACCATATATTTT.

This clone occurred a few times. V is TRBV19 and J is TRBJ2-5; 9 bases match TRBD2. The CDR3 is 15 amino acids. Germline CDR1 and CDR2: LNHDA and SQIVND (reference sequence). Trimming took 5 bases from V and 5 from J; bases not matched to a gene: 9. Here the CDR3 reads CASSQVAGAVETQYF. The CDR3 DNA follows: TGTGCCAGTAGTCAGGTAGCGGGAGCGGTCGAGACCCAGTACTTC.

The chain uses TRBV6-4 and TRBJ2-1; 12 nucleotides agree with TRBD2. The CDR3 runs to 16 residues. CDR1 and CDR2 (germline): MRHNA, SNTAGT. After removal of 6 bases from V and 6 bases from J, the junction contained 9 bases not matched to a gene. The CDR3 sequence: CASRLTSGRSRNEQFF. CDR3 coding DNA: TGTGCCAGCAGACTGACTAGCGGGAGATCACGCAATGAGCAGTTCTTC.

The chain has TRBV14 and TRBJ2-1, with D tentatively TRBD2 (10 bases). The CDR3 totals 15 residues. V was shortened by 5 bases and J by 14 bases, with 25 bases between the two germline ends. Germline CDR1 and CDR2: SGHDN and FVKESK. CDR3 region: CASSTTGGMSGREFF. CDR3 coding DNA: TGTGCCAGCAGCACGACAGGGGGAATGAGCGGGAGGGAGTTCTTC.

As regards this clone: The identical CDR3 is also encoded by other nucleotide sequences in the sample. V and J are TRBV9 and TRBJ2-5, with D perhaps TRBD1 (5 bases). In germline, CDR1 is SGDLS, CDR2 YYNGEE. The CDR3 contains 13 residues. The ends were cut back, 0 bases at V and 2 bases at J, with 5 bases in the middle. This CDR3 reads CASSVGQQETQYF. CDR3 in DNA: TGTGCCAGCAGCGTAGGACAGCAAGAGACCCAGTACTTC.

V and J are TRBV4-1 and TRBJ2-1, with TRBD2 identical over 12 bases. The junction had 5 bases not matched to a gene; V was cut back by 0 bases and J by 5 bases. CDR3 length: 17 residues. Looked up from germline, CDR1 is MGHRA and CDR2 is YSYEKL. CDR3 bases: TGCGCCAGCAGCCAAGAAAGGACTAGCGGGATTAACAATGAGCAGTTCTTC. This gives the protein CASSQERTSGINNEQFF.

The rearrangement links TRBV15 to TRBJ2-1, with a possible D match to TRBD2 (5 bases). Trimming shortened V by 0 bases and J by 10 bases, and 19 bases separated the two germline ends. This CDR3 has 16 amino acids. Germline V gene data show CDR1 as LNHNV and CDR2 as YYDKDF (reference sequence). DNA of the CDR3: TGTGCCACCAGCAGAGATCTAAAGGAGAAGAGGGAGGAGCAGTTCTTC. Its translation is CATSRDLKEKREEQFF.

The rearrangement uses TRBV11-3 and TRBJ1-1, with 7 bases identical to TRBD1. CDR1 and CDR2 (germline): SGHNT, YENEEA. V lost 6 bases to trimming and J lost 0 bases; unmatched junction nucleotides: 16. The CDR3 extends over 18 amino acids. The CDR3 loop reads CASRTRQGINRMNTEAFF. CDR3 bases: TGTGCCAGCAGGACCCGACAGGGAATTAATCGAATGAACACTGAAGCTTTCTTT.